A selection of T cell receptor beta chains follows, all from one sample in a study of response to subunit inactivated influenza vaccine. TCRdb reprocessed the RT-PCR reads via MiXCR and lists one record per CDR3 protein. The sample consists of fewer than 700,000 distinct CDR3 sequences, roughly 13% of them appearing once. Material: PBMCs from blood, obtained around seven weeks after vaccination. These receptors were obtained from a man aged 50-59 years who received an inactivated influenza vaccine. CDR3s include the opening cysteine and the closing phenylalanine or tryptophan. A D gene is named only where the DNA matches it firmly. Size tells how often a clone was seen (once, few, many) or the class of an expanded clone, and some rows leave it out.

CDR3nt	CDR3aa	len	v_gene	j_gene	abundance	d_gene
TGTGCCAGTAGATCGGGGGCTTTGGGGGCTGAAGCTTTCTTT	CASRSGALGAEAFF	14	TRBV19	TRBJ1-1	few	.
TGTGCCACAGGCGGCTCGAAGCCCGAAAACTATGGCTACACCTTC	CATGGSKPENYGYTF	15	TRBV10-3	TRBJ1-2	.	.
TGTGCCAGCAGCCAACGAGGGACCAAAAACATTCAGTACTTC	CASSQRGTKNIQYF	14	TRBV14	TRBJ2-4	.	.
TGTGCCAGCAGCTTCCTAGGGGGGGACATTCAGTACTTC	CASSFLGGDIQYF	13	TRBV7-2	TRBJ2-4	many	.
TGTGCCAGCAGCGCTCAGCGGGGGAGGTTTCAAGAGACCCAGTACTTC	CASSAQRGRFQETQYF	16	TRBV7-2	TRBJ2-5	many	TRBD2
TGTGCCAGCACCTTCTCCAGGTCATCCTACAATGAGCAGTTCTTC	CASTFSRSSYNEQFF	15	TRBV2	TRBJ2-1	many	.
TGCAGTGCTAGAGGGGAGCGGGGCACCGGGGAGCTGTTTTTT	CSARGERGTGELFF	14	TRBV20-1	TRBJ2-2	few	TRBD2
TGTGCCAGCCTCCGGGACGGGCCCTCCGAGCAGTACTTC	CASLRDGPSEQYF	13	TRBV12-3/TRBV12-4	TRBJ2-7	few	.
TGCAGCGTTATTGACAAGGAACGCTACAATGAGCAGTTCTTC	CSVIDKERYNEQFF	14	TRBV29-1	TRBJ2-1	many	.
TGTGCCAGCAGCCAGACAGGGAATGATGGCTACACCTTC	CASSQTGNDGYTF	13	TRBV4-2	TRBJ1-2	.	TRBD1
TGTGCCAGCAGCCAGGTAGTGTCTGGCCAAGAGACCCAGTACTTC	CASSQVVSGQETQYF	15	TRBV14	TRBJ2-5	.	.
TGCGCCAGCAGCTTGGCCGGGGCAGGGAACACCGGGGAGCTGTTTTTT	CASSLAGAGNTGELFF	16	TRBV5-1	TRBJ2-2	many	.
TGTGCCAGCAGGAGGACAGTATCGGAGGAGACCCAGTACTTC	CASRRTVSEETQYF	14	TRBV12-3/TRBV12-4	TRBJ2-5	few	.
TGTGCCACCAGTGATTCTTGGCGGGTTTTTACAGATACGCAGTATTTT	CATSDSWRVFTDTQYF	16	TRBV24-1	TRBJ2-3	many	.
TGTGCCAGCAGCTTAGGAAAGTTGGGACTAGTCTACGAGCAGTACTTC	CASSLGKLGLVYEQYF	16	TRBV11-2	TRBJ2-7	few	TRBD2
TGTGCCAGCAGCACGGGGCGGGGGGACTACGAGCAGTACTTC	CASSTGRGDYEQYF	14	TRBV9	TRBJ2-7	few	TRBD2
TGTGCCACCAGCAGAGTTAAACTAAGCGGAAAAGATACGCAGTATTTT	CATSRVKLSGKDTQYF	16	TRBV15	TRBJ2-3	.	.
TGTGCCATCAGTGGGGCGGCTGGTAGCGACGAGCAGTACTTC	CAISGAAGSDEQYF	14	TRBV10-3	TRBJ2-7	.	.
TGTGCCAGCAGTACCTTCGGAGCGGTGTACCAAGAGACCCAGTACTTC	CASSTFGAVYQETQYF	16	TRBV12-3/TRBV12-4	TRBJ2-5	.	.
TGCAGCGCCGGGACTAGCGGTTTCTTCAATGAGCAGTTCTTC	CSAGTSGFFNEQFF	14	TRBV29-1	TRBJ2-1	few	TRBD2
TGTGCCAGCAGCCCGGGACTAGCCAAAAACATTCAGTACTTC	CASSPGLAKNIQYF	14	TRBV7-2	TRBJ2-4	many	.
TGTGCCAGCAGCTTCGGGGCCAAGGAGACCCAGTACTTC	CASSFGAKETQYF	13	TRBV5-6	TRBJ2-5	.	.
TGCGCCAGCAGCCAAGCTAGAGAATTTGAGCAGTTCTTC	CASSQAREFEQFF	13	TRBV4-3	TRBJ2-1	.	.
TGTGCCACCAGTGATTTTCGGGGGGCCTCAGAGACCCAGTACTTC	CATSDFRGASETQYF	15	TRBV24-1	TRBJ2-5	many	.
TGCGCCAGCAGTCTATCCCCGTACAGGGGGACCGGCTACGAGCAGTACTTC	CASSLSPYRGTGYEQYF	17	TRBV10-2	TRBJ2-7	.	TRBD1
TGTGCCAGCAGCCCGACCCTAGGGACCCAGTACTTC	CASSPTLGTQYF	12	TRBV12-3/TRBV12-4	TRBJ2-5	few	.
TGCAGTGCTCTCCTGACTAGCGGGGTCTCGAGCTCCTACAATGAGCAGTTCTTC	CSALLTSGVSSSYNEQFF	18	TRBV20-1	TRBJ2-1	many	TRBD2
TGTGCCAGCAGTCCCTGGACAGACACCGGGGAGCTGTTTTTT	CASSPWTDTGELFF	14	TRBV27	TRBJ2-2	few	.
TGTGCCAGCAGCTTAGAGCCAGGAATAAAAGGAAACACCATATATTTT	CASSLEPGIKGNTIYF	16	TRBV7-9	TRBJ1-3	few	.
TGCAGTGCTCTGACCCCAGGGTTTCGTACAGACTGGAAAAACGAGCAGTACTTC	CSALTPGFRTDWKNEQYF	18	TRBV20-1	TRBJ2-7	.	.
TGTGCCAGCAGCAAAAATACAGGGTCGAGCTCTGGAAACACCATATATTTT	CASSKNTGSSSGNTIYF	17	TRBV7-2	TRBJ1-3	.	.
TGTGCCAGCAGTTTATCCCCCGCCGGGACAGGGGGTCTCACCGGGGAGCTGTTTTTT	CASSLSPAGTGGLTGELFF	19	TRBV27	TRBJ2-2	few	TRBD1
TGTGCCAGCAGCTTAAATCCCGGGACAAGGTCCAATGAGCAGTTCTTC	CASSLNPGTRSNEQFF	16	TRBV7-3	TRBJ2-1	few	.
TGCAGTGCTATTTCTCAAGCAACCGGGGAGCTGTTTTTT	CSAISQATGELFF	13	TRBV20-1	TRBJ2-2	few	.
TGTGCCACCAGCAGGGGAACTAGCGACCAAGAGACCCAGTACTTC	CATSRGTSDQETQYF	15	TRBV15	TRBJ2-5	once	TRBD2
TGTGCCACCAGTGGATGGAACGAGGGGCGGGAGACCCAGTACTTC	CATSGWNEGRETQYF	15	TRBV24-1	TRBJ2-5	few	.
TGTGCCAGCAGCTTGAGGACTAGCGGGATCTCGGGTGCCTACGAGCAGTACTTC	CASSLRTSGISGAYEQYF	18	TRBV5-6	TRBJ2-7	.	TRBD2
TGTGCCAGCAGCCGAGTTCAGGATAGAGGGCAGTACTTC	CASSRVQDRGQYF	13	TRBV4-2	TRBJ2-7	.	.
TGTGCCAGCAGTTGTACTTTAAAGGGTGAGGAGGTTTGCAATCAGCCCCAGCATTTT	CASSCTLKGEEVCNQPQHF	19	TRBV6-2/TRBV6-3	TRBJ1-5	.	.
TGTGCCAGCAGTTTATGGGCCGGGGTTCACGAGCAGTACTTC	CASSLWAGVHEQYF	14	TRBV28	TRBJ2-7	.	.
TGTGCCAGCAGTGGCCGGTGGGGGGTAGAAGGCAATCAGCCCCAGCATTTT	CASSGRWGVEGNQPQHF	17	TRBV27	TRBJ1-5	.	.
TGTGCCAGCAGCGGGACAGGAGACCCCTACGAGCAGTACTTC	CASSGTGDPYEQYF	14	TRBV9	TRBJ2-7	once	TRBD1
TGCGCCAGCAGCTCACTACGACAGGACCTTAATGAAAAACTGTTTTTT	CASSSLRQDLNEKLFF	16	TRBV5-1	TRBJ1-4	.	.
TGCAGTGCAAACGGCGGGGATTACTACAATGAGCAGTTCTTC	CSANGGDYYNEQFF	14	TRBV20-1	TRBJ2-1	few	.
TGCAGCGTTGAGACAGGGTTCTCCTACGAGCAGTACTTC	CSVETGFSYEQYF	13	TRBV29-1	TRBJ2-7	.	TRBD1
TGTGCCAGCAGTTTATGGGGGGAAATTGGGGAAAAACTGTTTTTT	CASSLWGEIGEKLFF	15	TRBV28	TRBJ1-4	.	.
TGTGCCAGCAGCTTAGCAGCGGGAGTTGAAACCGGGGAGCTGTTTTTT	CASSLAAGVETGELFF	16	TRBV13	TRBJ2-2	.	TRBD2
TGTGCCAGCGGGACTAGCGGGCGCTACAGCTCCTACAATGAGCAGTTCTTC	CASGTSGRYSSYNEQFF	17	TRBV5-4	TRBJ2-1	few	TRBD2
TGTGCCAGCAGTTTGGTCGCCAGGGGTGGCTACACCTTC	CASSLVARGGYTF	13	TRBV12-3/TRBV12-4	TRBJ1-2	.	.
TGTGCCAGCAGTTCCTGGGAATCCCAAGAGACCCAGTACTTC	CASSSWESQETQYF	14	TRBV27	TRBJ2-5	.	.
TGCGCCAGCAGCCAAGATGCGAACACTGAAGCTTTCTTT	CASSQDANTEAFF	13	TRBV4-3	TRBJ1-1	many	.
TGTGCCAGCTCATCGGGAGGCCATGAGCAGTTCTTC	CASSSGGHEQFF	12	TRBV18	TRBJ2-1	.	TRBD2
TGCAGTGCTACTCTCCCGGGACTAGCGGGAGCGGCGTACAATGAGCAGTTCTTC	CSATLPGLAGAAYNEQFF	18	TRBV20-1	TRBJ2-1	few	TRBD2
TGCGCCAGCAGCGCGATGCCTTTCAGGCAGAACACAGATACGCAGTATTTT	CASSAMPFRQNTDTQYF	17	TRBV5-1	TRBJ2-3	.	.
TGTGCCAGCAGTGCGCCGGGACACAACTCTGGAAACACCATATATTTT	CASSAPGHNSGNTIYF	16	TRBV12-3/TRBV12-4	TRBJ1-3	many	.
TGCGCCAGCAGCCAAGGGGCAGGAAGGGGGTATGAGCAGTTCTTC	CASSQGAGRGYEQFF	15	TRBV4-3	TRBJ2-1	few	.
TGCGCCAGCAGCCTGGGACAGGGTGCCTCCTACGAGCAGTACTTC	CASSLGQGASYEQYF	15	TRBV5-1	TRBJ2-7	many	TRBD1
TGTGCCAGCAGCTTACTGGCTCGCACCGGGGAGCTGTTTTTT	CASSLLARTGELFF	14	TRBV7-6	TRBJ2-2	many	.
TGTGCCACCAGCCGGGCGGGAGTGGGTGAGACCCAGTACTTC	CATSRAGVGETQYF	14	TRBV24-1	TRBJ2-5	.	TRBD2